Listed below are T cell receptor beta chains from one sample, sequenced in a study of radiation and T cells in renal cell carcinoma. Profiled with immunoSEQ multiplex PCR; TCRdb holds only in-frame clones, not every one. The table has 120,000 to 150,000 clones, around nine tenths seen once; the top ten hold under 20%. Sequencing was performed on blood, taken from a patient whose treatment included radiotherapy and nephrectomy. Receptors originate from a woman between 50 and 59 years old with renal cell carcinoma. CDR3s include the opening cysteine and the closing phenylalanine or tryptophan. The D gene is left open where the match is weak. Clone sizes are given selectively: once, few, many, or a class where the clone is expanded.

CDR3 protein,CDR3 DNA,D gene,clone size,J gene,V gene
CASSVASQGSNRELFF,TGTGCCAGCAGCGTAGCTTCACAGGGGTCCAATCGGGAGCTGTTTTTT,TRBD1,NA,TRBJ2-2,TRBV9
CASGYGGRDTGELFF,TGTGCCAGCGGTTATGGTGGCAGGGACACCGGGGAGCTGTTTTTT,NA,NA,TRBJ2-2,TRBV2
CASSQTQGHEAFF,TGTGCCAGCAGCCAAACTCAGGGGCATGAAGCTTTCTTT,NA,NA,TRBJ1-1,TRBV16
CSARRNYGYTF,TGCAGTGCTAGACGGAACTATGGCTACACCTTC,NA,NA,TRBJ1-2,TRBV20-1
CASSPGSGETQYF,TGTGCCAGCAGCCCCGGTAGTGGGGAGACCCAGTACTTC,NA,NA,TRBJ2-5,TRBV7-3
CASSTGSQPQHF,TGTGCCAGCAGCACAGGGAGTCAGCCCCAGCATTTT,NA,NA,TRBJ1-5,TRBV27
CATSRDAGGTGEKLFF,TGTGCCACCAGCAGAGATGCCGGGGGGACGGGTGAAAAACTGTTTTTT,NA,few,TRBJ1-4,TRBV15
CASRTFLSARGGKYGYTF,TGTGCCAGTAGGACTTTTCTGTCGGCGAGGGGAGGAAAATATGGCTACACCTTC,NA,NA,TRBJ1-2,TRBV19
CASNPGKGRQPQHF,TGTGCCAGTAACCCAGGGAAAGGAAGGCAGCCCCAGCATTTT,NA,many,TRBJ1-5,TRBV19
CASSEGQGWSGQPQHF,TGTGCCAGTAGTGAAGGACAGGGCTGGTCAGGTCAGCCCCAGCATTTT,TRBD1,few,TRBJ1-5,TRBV19
CASSPQWPAVPTFGGRNEQYF,TGTGCCAGCAGTCCCCAGTGGCCAGCAGTCCCTACCTTTGGGGGTAGGAACGAGCAGTACTTC,NA,once,TRBJ2-7,TRBV27
CAWSPGGDGEKLFF,TGTGCCTGGAGCCCCGGAGGGGACGGGGAAAAACTGTTTTTT,NA,NA,TRBJ1-4,TRBV30
CAISRGGGTNEKLFF,TGTGCCATCAGCCGGGGAGGCGGGACTAATGAAAAACTGTTTTTT,NA,NA,TRBJ1-4,TRBV10-3
CASSAHNRDLSYEQYF,TGTGCCAGCAGTGCGCACAACAGGGACCTCTCCTACGAGCAGTACTTC,NA,NA,TRBJ2-7,TRBV6-1
CASSYGTGAGYTF,TGTGCCAGCAGCTATGGGACAGGGGCGGGCTACACCTTC,TRBD1,NA,TRBJ1-2,TRBV11-2
CASSGNQGGTEAFF,TGTGCCAGCAGCGGAAATCAGGGTGGGACTGAAGCTTTCTTT,NA,NA,TRBJ1-1,TRBV9
CASSLWGKEQYF,TGTGCCAGCAGTTTATGGGGGAAGGAGCAGTACTTC,NA,NA,TRBJ2-7,TRBV28
CASSRETGREAFF,TGTGCCAGCAGCCGAGAGACAGGCAGGGAAGCTTTCTTT,NA,few,TRBJ1-1,TRBV6-4
CASSQYGGNQPQHF,TGCGCCAGCAGCCAATATGGGGGTAATCAGCCCCAGCATTTT,NA,NA,TRBJ1-5,TRBV5-4
CASSLWGEETQYF,TGTGCCAGCAGCTTATGGGGGGAAGAGACCCAGTACTTC,NA,NA,TRBJ2-5,TRBV11-2
CASSSWANEKLFF,TGTGCCAGCAGCTCGTGGGCTAATGAAAAACTGTTTTTT,NA,NA,TRBJ1-4,TRBV5-6
CASSLGGGIQETQYF,TGCGCCAGCAGCTTAGGCGGCGGGATTCAAGAGACCCAGTACTTC,NA,NA,TRBJ2-5,TRBV5-1
CASSLLTDTQYF,TGCGCCAGCAGCTTGTTGACAGATACGCAGTATTTT,NA,NA,TRBJ2-3,TRBV5-1
CASSQDLEQETQYF,TGTGCCAGCAGCCAAGATCTCGAACAAGAGACCCAGTACTTC,NA,NA,TRBJ2-5,TRBV4-2
CASRGAASNEQYF,TGTGCCAGCAGAGGGGCGGCCTCCAACGAGCAGTACTTC,NA,NA,TRBJ2-7,TRBV28
CASSKSAEQFF,TGTGCCAGTAGTAAAAGCGCGGAGCAGTTCTTC,NA,NA,TRBJ2-1,TRBV19
CASSLHIRARLAKNIQYF,TGCGCCAGCAGCCTACATATCAGGGCCCGCTTAGCCAAAAACATTCAGTACTTC,NA,NA,TRBJ2-4,TRBV4-3
CASSLGGTANTGELFF,TGTGCCAGCAGTCTTGGGGGAACCGCGAACACCGGGGAGCTGTTTTTT,NA,NA,TRBJ2-2,TRBV28
CASSEIRDSSYEQYF,TGCGCCAGCAGTGAAATTAGGGACAGCTCCTACGAGCAGTACTTC,TRBD1,NA,TRBJ2-7,TRBV10-1
CASSGQGRWDGYTF,TGTGCCAGCAGCGGACAGGGTCGATGGGACGGCTACACCTTC,TRBD1,NA,TRBJ1-2,TRBV14
CASRTGTGLGYEQYF,TGCGCCAGCAGAACCGGGACAGGCTTAGGTTACGAGCAGTACTTC,TRBD1,NA,TRBJ2-7,TRBV10-2
CASSPDRGLDTEAFF,TGTGCCAGCTCACCCGACAGGGGGCTTGACACTGAAGCTTTCTTT,TRBD1,NA,TRBJ1-1,TRBV18
CASSQGTSGIYEQYF,TGCGCCAGCAGCCAAGGGACTAGCGGGATTTACGAGCAGTACTTC,TRBD2,NA,TRBJ2-7,TRBV4-3
CASSSNQGLAPNNEQFF,TGTGCCAGTAGTTCCAATCAGGGACTAGCGCCCAACAATGAGCAGTTCTTC,TRBD2,NA,TRBJ2-1,TRBV19
CASSSTPGTGGGYTF,TGCGCCAGCAGCTCGACACCCGGGACAGGGGGAGGCTACACCTTC,TRBD1,few,TRBJ1-2,TRBV5-1
CASSAPEGYGYTF,TGTGCCAGCAGTGCCCCCGAGGGCTATGGCTACACCTTC,NA,NA,TRBJ1-2,TRBV28
CASFLAGVTDTQYF,TGTGCCAGCTTTCTAGCGGGAGTGACAGATACGCAGTATTTT,TRBD2,once,TRBJ2-3,TRBV5-4
CASSLSSGSKETQYF,TGTGCCAGCAGCTTGTCTAGCGGGAGTAAAGAGACCCAGTACTTC,TRBD2,NA,TRBJ2-5,TRBV5-4
CASSSGTSGRANGELFF,TGTGCCAGCAGTTCCGGGACTAGCGGGAGGGCCAACGGGGAGCTGTTTTTT,TRBD2,NA,TRBJ2-2,TRBV28
CSVEGGAGTGELFF,TGCAGCGTTGAAGGGGGGGCCGGCACCGGGGAGCTGTTTTTT,NA,NA,TRBJ2-2,TRBV29-1
CASGGQAAFTDTQYF,TGTGCCAGCGGGGGACAGGCGGCGTTCACAGATACGCAGTATTTT,TRBD1,NA,TRBJ2-3,TRBV28
CACLDKRAYEQYF,TGTGCCTGTTTGGACAAAAGGGCCTACGAGCAGTACTTC,NA,few,TRBJ2-7,TRBV30